This T cell receptor (beta chain) originates from a study of shared clonotypes between healthy human individuals. Authors' methods: ImmunoSEQ yielded junction-only sequences lacking quality scores, so filtering differed. Sequencing was performed with immunoSEQ multiplex PCR; in TCRdb, only in-frame clones are kept and a portion is missing. The V and J calls and the clone size are those of that table, but D and trimming were determined from the DNA. Of some 500,000 clones in the sample, 95% to 97% were seen once. Germline-derived CDR1 and CDR2 are SGHDN and FVKESK. CDR3 length: 14 amino acids. Trimming removed 2 bases at V and 4 bases at J, with 11 bases between. Comment on this clone: Its antigen is as yet unknown.

Findings of the study overall: Generation probability values for non-shared clonotypes were lower than those for clonotypes shared by all four donors.

The specimen sequenced was naive CD4+ T cells sorted from blood. As for subset: CD45RA+ positively selected. V is TRBV14 and J is TRBJ1-1; D is possibly TRBD1 (6 bases). The TCR was taken from a woman in her 30s in good health. In DNA form, the CDR3 reads TGTGCCAGCAGCCAATATGGACAGCCCACTGAAGCTTTCTTT. The encoded protein is CASSQYGQPTEAFF.